These 24 T cell receptor beta chains were all obtained from the same sample, sequenced in a study of OX40 agonist ivuxolimab in advanced cancers. Data came from immunoSEQ multiplex PCR; TCRdb stores just in-frame clones and leaves some out. The repertoire includes around 60,000 clones, roughly nine tenths of them detected once, and 0.67% sits in the top ten. The sample in question was CD4+ or CD8+ T cells sorted from blood, obtained in a trial of the OX40 agonist ivuxolimab. The source of these receptors is an adult with an advanced solid tumor such as melanoma, head and neck, liver or kidney cancer.

This chain connects TRBV2 to TRBJ2-5; possibly TRBD2 for D (5 bases). The V end lost 4 bases, the J end lost 3 bases, and 9 bases lay between the germline ends. This CDR3 has 13 amino acids. Per the germline V gene, CDR1 is SNHLY and CDR2 is FYNNEI. CDR3 amino acids: CASSAGREETQYF. CDR3 sequence (DNA): TGTGCCAGCAGTGCGGGGAGAGAAGAGACCCAGTACTTC. The whole variable domain, remainder taken from reference TRBV2 and TRBJ2-5, is EPEVTQTPSHQVTQMGQEVILRCVPISNHLYFYWYRQILGQKVEFLVSFYNNEISEKSEIFDDQFSVERPDGSNFTLKIRSTKLEDSAMYFCASSAGREETQYFGPGTRLLVL.

This chain uses TRBV5-6 with TRBJ2-5; 14 nucleotides match TRBD2. The CDR3 length is 16 residues. Germline-derived CDR1 and CDR2 are SGHDT and YYEEEE. The V gene end was trimmed by 2 bases and the J gene end by 5 bases; junction bases not matched to a gene: 5. The DNA for the CDR3 is TGTGCCAGCAGCTTAAGACTAGCGGGAGGGCTCGAGACCCAGTACTTC. This translates into CASSLRLAGGLETQYF.

The chain combines TRBV6-1 with TRBJ2-3; unclear D gene. This CDR3 contains 14 residues. The germline gives CDR1 MNHNS, CDR2 SASEGT. V was shortened by 6 bases and J by 0 bases, with 10 bases between the two germline ends. The CDR3 DNA sequence: TGTGCCAGCAGAGGCGGAACTAGCACAGATACGCAGTATTTT. It specifies CASRGGTSTDTQYF.

The chain has TRBV4-1 and TRBJ2-2, with D uncertain. The CDR3 is 14 amino acids. V lost 5 bases to trimming and J lost 1 base, with 8 bases between them. Germline V lookup: CDR1 MGHRA, CDR2 YSYEKL. The CDR3 spells CASSYLGNTGELFF. In DNA form, the CDR3 reads TGCGCCAGCAGCTACCTCGGGAACACCGGGGAGCTGTTTTTT.

This clone was recorded only once. J is TRBJ2-7 and V is TRBV28; TRBD1 is a possible D gene (5 bases). The germline gives CDR1 MDHEN, CDR2 SYDVKM. This CDR3 is built from 13 residues. With 8 bases removed from V and 2 bases from J, the gap between germline ends came to 13 bases. The DNA for the CDR3 is TGTGCCAGCCACGCCACAGGAACCTACGAGCAGTACTTC. It translates to CASHATGTYEQYF.

The chain has TRBV7-9 and TRBJ1-1; perhaps TRBD1 as D (6 bases). The germline CDR1 and CDR2 sequences are SEHNR and FQNEAQ (reference sequence). The CDR3 length is 16 residues. V lost 1 base to trimming and J lost 9 bases, with 21 bases between them. The CDR3 spells CASSLGIQTGRNKAFF. The CDR3 nucleotides read TGTGCCAGCAGCTTAGGGATACAAACAGGGAGAAATAAAGCTTTCTTT.

This clone has only one observation. This rearrangement joins TRBV27 to TRBJ2-5, with D possibly matching TRBD1 (5 bases). V was trimmed by 5 bases and J by 2 bases, leaving 12 bases between them. The CDR3 extends over 14 amino acids. CDR1 MNHEY and CDR2 SMNVEV come from the germline V gene (reference sequence). DNA of the CDR3: TGTGCCAGCAGTCCAAGACAGTTACAAGAGACCCAGTACTTC. Protein product: CASSPRQLQETQYF.

The gene calls are TRBV11-2 and TRBJ1-4; D uncertain. This CDR3 has 15 residues. Trimming cost V 1 base and J 6 bases, with 12 bases left between them. Germline values: CDR1 SGHAT, CDR2 FQNNGV. The chain's CDR3 is CASSLGVGGHEKLFF. In DNA, the CDR3 is TGTGCCAGCAGCTTAGGGGTAGGAGGTCATGAAAAACTGTTTTTT.

The count of this clone is one. This rearrangement joins TRBV10-3 to TRBJ2-1, with D perhaps matching TRBD2 (6 bases). CDR3 length: 15 residues. Trimming took 0 bases from V and 3 from J, leaving 9 bases between them. Germline V gene lookup returns CDR1 ENHRY and CDR2 SYGVKD. Here the CDR3 DNA reads TGTGCCATCAGTGAGTCGGGACTCTTCTACAATGAGCAGTTCTTC. It codes for CAISESGLFYNEQFF.

V usage is TRBV18 and J usage is TRBJ1-2; D is unclear. Between the trimmed V and J ends, which lost 8 bases and 5 bases, there was a span of 15 bases. In germline, CDR1 is KGHSH, CDR2 LQKENI. The CDR3 has 13 residues. CDR3 residues: CASRPSADYGYTF. Here the CDR3 DNA reads TGTGCCAGCCGACCAAGTGCAGATTATGGCTACACCTTC. The full variable domain, completed using reference TRBV18 and TRBJ1-2, is NAGVMQNPRHLVRRRGQEARLRCSPMKGHSHVYWYRQLPEEGLKFMVYLQKENIIDESGMPKERFSAEFPKEGPSILRIQQVVRGDSAAYFCASRPSADYGYTFGSGTRLTVV.

In this sample, this clone turned up a few times. The chain combines TRBV28 with TRBJ2-2; unclear D gene. This CDR3 region has 16 residues. The V and J ends lost 6 bases and 4 bases respectively, with 18 bases between them. Per germline, CDR1 MDHEN and CDR2 SYDVKM. The CDR3 is CASSRHRTDPTGELFF. CDR3 coding DNA: TGTGCCAGCAGCCGACACCGGACGGACCCCACCGGGGAGCTGTTTTTT.

The count of this clone is one. The chain is built from TRBV5-6 and TRBJ1-2; 7 bases agree with TRBD1. Losses at the gene ends were 3 bases for V and 5 bases for J; bases not matched to a gene: 7. Germline V CDR1 and CDR2: SGHDT, YYEEEE. The CDR3 has 14 residues. CDR3 protein: CASSSTGEGYGYTF. CDR3 sequence (DNA): TGTGCCAGCAGCTCCACAGGGGAAGGGTATGGCTACACCTTC. The full variable domain, completed using reference TRBV5-6 and TRBJ1-2, is DAGVTQSPTHLIKTRGQQVTLRCSPKSGHDTVSWYQQALGQGPQFIFQYYEEEERQRGNFPDRFSGHQFPNYSSELNVNALLLGDSALYLCASSSTGEGYGYTFGSGTRLTVV.

The CDR3 loop is CASSQDAFSGNTIYF. CDR3 DNA sequence: TGCGCCAGCAGCCAAGACGCCTTCTCTGGAAACACCATATATTTT. The gene calls are TRBV4-1 and TRBJ1-3; no clear D. V was clipped by 0 bases and J by 0 bases, with 6 bases between them. The germline V gene has CDR1 MGHRA and CDR2 YSYEKL. CDR3 length: 15 residues.

J is TRBJ2-7 and V is TRBV7-2; D call uncertain. Trimming left V 5 bases short and J 2 bases short, with 7 bases between. CDR1 SGHTA and CDR2 FQGNSA come from the germline V gene. There are 12 residues in the CDR3. The CDR3 protein is CASSLDAYEQYF. The CDR3 nucleotides are TGTGCCAGCAGCCTGGATGCCTACGAGCAGTACTTC.

The CDR3 sequence: CASSIPGQGNTGELFF. The CDR3 DNA sequence: TGTGCCAGTAGTATTCCGGGACAGGGGAACACCGGGGAGCTGTTTTTT. The gene calls are TRBV19 and TRBJ2-2; TRBD1 aligns across 9 bases. The CDR3 length is 16 residues. Germline CDR1 reads LNHDA; CDR2 reads SQIVND (reference sequence). The junction had 3 bases not matched to a gene; V was cut back by 3 bases and J by 1 base.

The gene calls are TRBV5-1 and TRBJ2-7, with D perhaps given as TRBD1 or TRBD2 (5 bases each). Germline-derived CDR1 and CDR2 are SGHRS and YFSETQ. The germline V and J ends were trimmed by 4 bases and 0 bases, with 17 bases remaining between them. The CDR3 loop spans 16 amino acids. The CDR3 region has the DNA TGCGCCAGCAGCGCGGCCACGGGGACCCTCTCCTACGAGCAGTACTTC. Protein: CASSAATGTLSYEQYF.

The chain links TRBV10-1 to TRBJ2-1, with D possibly being TRBD2 (6 bases). The germline V gene has CDR1 WNHNN and CDR2 SYGVQD (reference sequence). This CDR3 is 15 amino acids long. Trimming took off 0 bases at V and 3 bases at J, with 9 bases between the two ends. The DNA for the CDR3 is TGCGCCAGCAGTGAGTCCGGGGGAGGCTACAATGAGCAGTTCTTC. It translates to CASSESGGGYNEQFF.

V is TRBV10-3 and J is TRBJ2-3, with 7 bases aligning to TRBD1. CDR1 is ENHRY, CDR2 SYGVKD, per germline. V lost 11 bases, J lost 6 bases, and 11 bases stayed unmatched. CDR3 length equals 13 residues. Here the CDR3 reads CAVTGAPRDTQYF. Here the CDR3 DNA reads TGTGCCGTCACAGGGGCTCCCCGGGATACGCAGTATTTT.

V usage is TRBV27 and J usage is TRBJ2-6, with TRBD1 matching 7 bases. Germline loops: CDR1 MNHEY, CDR2 SMNVEV (reference sequence). This CDR3 spans 19 amino acids. Losses at the gene ends were 6 bases for V and 0 bases for J; bases not matched to a gene: 14. The CDR3 protein is CASRLQGFSYLSGANVLTF. CDR3 bases: TGTGCCAGCAGACTACAGGGGTTCTCCTACCTCTCTGGGGCCAACGTCCTGACTTTC.

The chain joins TRBV28 to TRBJ1-1; TRBD1 might be the D (5 bases). Germline V lookup: CDR1 MDHEN, CDR2 SYDVKM. CDR3 length: 12 residues. V was pared by 4 bases and J by 10 bases, with 13 bases between. The CDR3 nucleotides read TGTGCCAGCAGTTGGACAACGGGGCGAGCTTTCTTT. As protein: CASSWTTGRAFF.

The chain carries TRBV7-9 and TRBJ2-1; TRBD2 matches 7 bases. CDR3 length: 14 amino acids. Per the germline V gene, CDR1 is SEHNR and CDR2 is FQNEAQ (reference sequence). Germline trimming cut 1 base from V and 7 bases from J; bases unmatched to any gene: 4. The CDR3 reads CASSLGTRGNEQFF. CDR3 DNA sequence: TGTGCCAGCAGCTTAGGGACTAGGGGAAATGAGCAGTTCTTC.

V is TRBV15 and J is TRBJ1-2; D remains ambiguous. This CDR3 region has 12 residues. Per the germline V gene, CDR1 is LNHNV and CDR2 is YYDKDF (reference sequence). The V and J ends lost 4 bases and 4 bases respectively, with 7 bases between them. The CDR3 reads CATSNEGYGYTF. The CDR3, as DNA: TGTGCCACCAGCAACGAGGGCTATGGCTACACCTTC.

The chain uses TRBV5-4 and TRBJ1-2, with no clear D. V was shortened by 2 bases and J by 1 base, with 15 bases between the two germline ends. The CDR3 loop spans 16 amino acids. Germline-derived CDR1 and CDR2 are SGHNT and YYREEE (reference sequence). CDR3 nucleotides: TGTGCCAGCAGCTTATCAGTTGTCAGCGATAACTATGGCTACACCTTC. Amino acid sequence: CASSLSVVSDNYGYTF.

The gene calls are TRBV11-2 and TRBJ1-4; the D gene is possibly TRBD1 (5 bases). The CDR3 sequence is 15 residues long. The V gene's germline CDR1 is SGHAT and CDR2 FQNNGV. Trimming pared 5 bases from V and 6 bases from J, leaving 16 bases between. CDR3 sequence (DNA): TGTGCCAGCAGCCGACAGAGAAAGGATGATGAAAAACTGTTTTTT. It yields the protein CASSRQRKDDEKLFF.